This T cell receptor (beta chain) stems from a study of radiotherapy plus CTLA-4 blockade in lung cancer. Focal radiation plus CTLA-4 blockade with ipilimumab was given to patients with chemo-refractory metastatic non-small-cell lung cancer. Deletions cut 7 bases from V and 8 bases from J, with 15 bases between. The CDR3 extends over 12 amino acids. Per germline, CDR1 SQVTM and CDR2 ANQGSEA. Here immunoSEQ multiplex PCR was the method, and the copy in TCRdb shows in-frame clones only, minus some. The table has tens of thousands of clones, less than 85% seen once. This clone appeared a single time. The rearrangement uses TRBV29-1 and TRBJ2-1; unclear D gene. The sample here was peripheral blood, taken from a patient treated with radiotherapy plus ipilimumab. This TCR came from a human donor with non-small cell lung cancer who had stable disease on radiotherapy plus ipilimumab. Written as DNA, the CDR3 is TGCAGCGGGATAACCGGGCCCCATGAGCAGTTCTTC. Translating it yields CSGITGPHEQFF.